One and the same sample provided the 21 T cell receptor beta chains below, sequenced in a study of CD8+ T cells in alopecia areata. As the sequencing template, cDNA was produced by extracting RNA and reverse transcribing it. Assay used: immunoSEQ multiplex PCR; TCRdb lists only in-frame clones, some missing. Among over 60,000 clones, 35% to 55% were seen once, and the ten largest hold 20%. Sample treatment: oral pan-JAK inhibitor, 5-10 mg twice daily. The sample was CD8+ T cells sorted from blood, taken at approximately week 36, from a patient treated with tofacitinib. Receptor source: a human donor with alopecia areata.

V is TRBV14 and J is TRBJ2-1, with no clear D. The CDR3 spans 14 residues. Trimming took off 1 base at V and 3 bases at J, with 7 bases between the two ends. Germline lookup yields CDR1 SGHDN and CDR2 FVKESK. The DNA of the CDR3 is TGTGCCAGCAGCCAAGCGGGCGTCTACAATGAGCAGTTCTTC. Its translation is CASSQAGVYNEQFF.

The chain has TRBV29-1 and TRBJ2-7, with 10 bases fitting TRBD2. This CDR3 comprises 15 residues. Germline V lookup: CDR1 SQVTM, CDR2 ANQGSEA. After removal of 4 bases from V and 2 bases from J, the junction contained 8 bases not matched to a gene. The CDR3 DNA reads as TGCAGCGTTGTGGGGAGCGGGAGGGCCACCTACGAGCAGTACTTC. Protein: CSVVGSGRATYEQYF.

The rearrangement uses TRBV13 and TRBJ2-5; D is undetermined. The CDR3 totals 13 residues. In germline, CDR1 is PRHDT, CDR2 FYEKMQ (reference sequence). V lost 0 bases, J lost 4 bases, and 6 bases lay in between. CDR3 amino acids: CASSLGLPETQYF. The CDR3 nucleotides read TGTGCCAGCAGCTTAGGGCTTCCAGAGACCCAGTACTTC.

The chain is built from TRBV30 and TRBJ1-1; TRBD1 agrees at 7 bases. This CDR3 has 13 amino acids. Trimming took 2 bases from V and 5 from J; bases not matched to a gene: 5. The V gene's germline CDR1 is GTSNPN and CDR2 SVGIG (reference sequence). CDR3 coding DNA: TGTGCCTGGAGTCCAGGGGGGTGGACTGAAGCTTTCTTT. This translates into CAWSPGGWTEAFF.

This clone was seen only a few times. The CDR3 nucleotides are TGCAGCGTCCTGACAAAGGTGGACACCACACCTCACAATGAGCAGTTCTTC. Its protein is CSVLTKVDTTPHNEQFF. The chain uses TRBV29-1 and TRBJ2-1, with a weak D call TRBD1 (5 bases). CDR3 length: 17 amino acids. Germline values: CDR1 SQVTM, CDR2 ANQGSEA. V lost 6 bases to trimming and J lost 5 bases, with 26 bases between them.

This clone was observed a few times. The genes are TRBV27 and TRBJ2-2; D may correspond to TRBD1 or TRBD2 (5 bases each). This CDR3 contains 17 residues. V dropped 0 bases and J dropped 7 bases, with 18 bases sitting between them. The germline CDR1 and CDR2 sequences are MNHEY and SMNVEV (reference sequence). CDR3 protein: CASSLSWQRGISGELFF. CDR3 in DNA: TGTGCCAGCAGTTTATCGTGGCAGAGGGGAATTAGCGGGGAGCTGTTTTTT.

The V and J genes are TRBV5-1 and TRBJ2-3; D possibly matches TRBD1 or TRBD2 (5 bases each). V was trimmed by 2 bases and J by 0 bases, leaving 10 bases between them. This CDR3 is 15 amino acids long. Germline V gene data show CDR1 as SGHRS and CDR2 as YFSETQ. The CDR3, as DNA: TGCGCCAGCAGCTTCACGGGGCTGAGCACAGATACGCAGTATTTT. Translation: CASSFTGLSTDTQYF.

The CDR3: CASSPAGTVNYGYTF. CDR3 DNA: TGTGCCAGCAGCCCCGCCGGGACAGTGAACTATGGCTACACCTTC. This rearrangement joins TRBV9 to TRBJ1-2; 7 bases are shared with TRBD1. Germline V lookup: CDR1 SGDLS, CDR2 YYNGEE. The CDR3 covers 15 residues. After removal of 4 bases from V and 2 bases from J, the junction contained 8 bases not matched to a gene.

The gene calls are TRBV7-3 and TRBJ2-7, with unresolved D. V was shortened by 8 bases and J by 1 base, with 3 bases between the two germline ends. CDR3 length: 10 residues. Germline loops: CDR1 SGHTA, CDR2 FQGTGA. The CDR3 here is CASESYEQYF. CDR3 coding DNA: TGTGCCAGCGAATCCTACGAGCAGTACTTC.

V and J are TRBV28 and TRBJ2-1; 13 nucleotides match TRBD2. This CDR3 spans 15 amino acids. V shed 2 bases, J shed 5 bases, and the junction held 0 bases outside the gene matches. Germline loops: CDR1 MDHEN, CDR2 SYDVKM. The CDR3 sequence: CASSLGTSGNNEQFF. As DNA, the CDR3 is TGTGCCAGCAGTTTAGGGACTAGCGGGAACAATGAGCAGTTCTTC.

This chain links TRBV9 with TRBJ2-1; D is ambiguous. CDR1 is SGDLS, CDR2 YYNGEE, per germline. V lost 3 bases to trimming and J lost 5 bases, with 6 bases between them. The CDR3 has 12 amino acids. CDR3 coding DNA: TGTGCCAGCAGCGCCTACCACAATGAGCAGTTCTTC. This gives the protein CASSAYHNEQFF. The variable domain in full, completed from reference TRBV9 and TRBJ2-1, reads DSGVTQTPKHLITATGQRVTLRCSPRSGDLSVYWYQQSLDQGLQFLIQYYNGEERAKGNILERFSAQQFPDLHSELNLSSLELGDSALYFCASSAYHNEQFFGPGTRLTVL.

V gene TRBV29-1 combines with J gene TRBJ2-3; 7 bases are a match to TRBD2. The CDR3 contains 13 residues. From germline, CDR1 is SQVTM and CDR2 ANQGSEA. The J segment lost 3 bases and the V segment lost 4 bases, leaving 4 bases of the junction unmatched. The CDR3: CSVVVGGTDTQYF. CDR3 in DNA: TGCAGCGTTGTCGTGGGAGGGACAGATACGCAGTATTTT.

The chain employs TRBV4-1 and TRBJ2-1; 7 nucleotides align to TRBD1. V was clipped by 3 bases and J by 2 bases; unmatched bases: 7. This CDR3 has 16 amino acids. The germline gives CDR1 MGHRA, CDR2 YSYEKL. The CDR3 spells CASSHQGVLTYNEQFF. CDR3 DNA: TGCGCCAGCAGCCACCAGGGGGTCCTAACCTACAATGAGCAGTTCTTC.

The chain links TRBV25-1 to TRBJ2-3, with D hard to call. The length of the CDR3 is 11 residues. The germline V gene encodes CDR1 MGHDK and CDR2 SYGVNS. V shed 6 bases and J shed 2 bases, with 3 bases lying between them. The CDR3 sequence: CASRTTDTQYF. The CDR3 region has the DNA TGTGCCAGCAGAACCACAGATACGCAGTATTTT.

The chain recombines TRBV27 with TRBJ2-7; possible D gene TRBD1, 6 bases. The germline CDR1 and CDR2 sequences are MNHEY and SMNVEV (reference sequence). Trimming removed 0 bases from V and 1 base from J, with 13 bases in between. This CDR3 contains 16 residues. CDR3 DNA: TGTGCCAGCAGTTTATCGGTGCTAGGGGGTTCCTACGAGCAGTACTTC. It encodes CASSLSVLGGSYEQYF.

Here the CDR3 reads CASSVDPPYTHGYTF. For the CDR3, the DNA is TGTGCCAGCAGCGTAGATCCGCCTTACACCCATGGCTACACCTTC. The V and J genes are TRBV9 and TRBJ1-2; D not resolved. V lost 0 bases, J lost 6 bases, and 15 bases lay in between. Germline V gene data show CDR1 as SGDLS and CDR2 as YYNGEE. The CDR3 runs to 15 residues.

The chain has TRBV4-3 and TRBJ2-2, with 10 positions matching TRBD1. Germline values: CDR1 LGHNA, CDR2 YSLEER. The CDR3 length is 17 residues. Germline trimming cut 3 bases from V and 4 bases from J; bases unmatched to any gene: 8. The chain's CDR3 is CASSQGTGVRITGELFF. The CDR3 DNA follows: TGCGCCAGCAGCCAGGGGACAGGGGTGAGGATCACCGGGGAGCTGTTTTTT.

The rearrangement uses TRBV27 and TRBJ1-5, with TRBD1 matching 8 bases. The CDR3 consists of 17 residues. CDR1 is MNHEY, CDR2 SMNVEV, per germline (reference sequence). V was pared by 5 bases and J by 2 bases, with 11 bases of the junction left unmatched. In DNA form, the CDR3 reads TGTGCCAGCAGTAGGACAGGGAACCCCGAGGGCAATCAGCCCCAGCATTTT. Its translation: CASSRTGNPEGNQPQHF.

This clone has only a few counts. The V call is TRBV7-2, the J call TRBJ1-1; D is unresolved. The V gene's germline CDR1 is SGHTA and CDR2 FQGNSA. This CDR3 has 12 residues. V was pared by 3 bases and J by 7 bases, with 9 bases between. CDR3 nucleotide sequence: TGTGCCAGCAGCTTTAGGTTGGGTGAAGCTTTCTTT. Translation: CASSFRLGEAFF.

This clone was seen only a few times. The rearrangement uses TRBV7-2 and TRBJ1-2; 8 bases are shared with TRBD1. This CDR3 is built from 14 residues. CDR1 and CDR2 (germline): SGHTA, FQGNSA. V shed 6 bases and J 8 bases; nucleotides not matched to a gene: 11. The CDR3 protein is CASSSYGQGDGYTF. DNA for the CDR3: TGTGCCAGCAGTTCGTACGGACAGGGAGACGGCTACACCTTC.

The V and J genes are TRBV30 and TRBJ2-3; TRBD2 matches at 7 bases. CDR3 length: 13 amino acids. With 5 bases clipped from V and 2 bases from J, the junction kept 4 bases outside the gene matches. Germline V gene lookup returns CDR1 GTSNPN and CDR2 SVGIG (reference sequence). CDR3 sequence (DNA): TGTGCCTGGGAACGGGACTACACAGATACGCAGTATTTT. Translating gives CAWERDYTDTQYF.